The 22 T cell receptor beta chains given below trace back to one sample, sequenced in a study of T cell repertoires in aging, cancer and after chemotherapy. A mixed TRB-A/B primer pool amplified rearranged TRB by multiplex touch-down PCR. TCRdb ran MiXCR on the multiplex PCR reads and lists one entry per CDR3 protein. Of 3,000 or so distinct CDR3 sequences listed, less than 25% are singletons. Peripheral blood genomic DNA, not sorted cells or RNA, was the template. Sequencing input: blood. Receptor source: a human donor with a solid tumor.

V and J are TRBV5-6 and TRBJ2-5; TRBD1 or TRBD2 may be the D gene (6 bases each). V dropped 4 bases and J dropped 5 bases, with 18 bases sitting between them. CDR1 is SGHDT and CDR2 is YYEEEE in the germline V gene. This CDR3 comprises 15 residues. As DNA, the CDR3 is TGTGCCAGCAGCCCAGGGACATCGGGGGTGGAGACCCAGTACTTC. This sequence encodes CASSPGTSGVETQYF. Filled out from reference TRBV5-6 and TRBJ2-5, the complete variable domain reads DAGVTQSPTHLIKTRGQQVTLRCSPKSGHDTVSWYQQALGQGPQFIFQYYEEEERQRGNFPDRFSGHQFPNYSSELNVNALLLGDSALYLCASSPGTSGVETQYFGPGTRLLVL.

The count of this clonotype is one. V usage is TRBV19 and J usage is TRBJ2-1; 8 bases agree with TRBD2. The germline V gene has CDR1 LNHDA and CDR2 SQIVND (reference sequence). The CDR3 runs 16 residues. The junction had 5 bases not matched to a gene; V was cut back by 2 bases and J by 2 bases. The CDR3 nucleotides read TGTGCCAGTAGTATACTTGGCGGGGGGACCTACAATGAGCAGTTCTTC. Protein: CASSILGGGTYNEQFF.

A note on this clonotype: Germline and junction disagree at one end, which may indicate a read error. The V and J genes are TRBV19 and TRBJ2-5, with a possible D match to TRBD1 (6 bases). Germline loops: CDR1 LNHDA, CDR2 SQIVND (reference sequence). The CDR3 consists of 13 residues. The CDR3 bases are TGTGCCAGTAGATTGGGGGCTACAGAGACCCAGAACTTC. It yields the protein CASRLGATETQNF. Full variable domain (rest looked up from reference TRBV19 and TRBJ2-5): DGGITQSPKYLFRKEGQNVTLSCEQNLNHDAMYWYRQDPGQGLRLIYYSQIVNDFQKGDIAEGYSVSREKKESFPLTVTSAQKNPTAFYLCASRLGATETQNFGPGTRLLVL.

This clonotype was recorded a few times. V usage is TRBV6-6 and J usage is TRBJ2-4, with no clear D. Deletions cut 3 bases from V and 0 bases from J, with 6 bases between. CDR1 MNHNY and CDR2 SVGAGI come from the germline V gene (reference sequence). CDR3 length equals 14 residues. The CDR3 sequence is CASSYNLAKNIQYF. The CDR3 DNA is TGTGCCAGCAGTTATAATCTAGCCAAAAACATTCAGTACTTC.

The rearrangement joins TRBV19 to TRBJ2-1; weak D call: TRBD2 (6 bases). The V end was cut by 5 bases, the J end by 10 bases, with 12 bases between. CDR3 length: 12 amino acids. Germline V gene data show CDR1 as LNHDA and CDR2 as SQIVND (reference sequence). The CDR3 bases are TGTGCCAGTAGTTTAAGACTAGGGGAGCAGTTCTTC. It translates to CASSLRLGEQFF.

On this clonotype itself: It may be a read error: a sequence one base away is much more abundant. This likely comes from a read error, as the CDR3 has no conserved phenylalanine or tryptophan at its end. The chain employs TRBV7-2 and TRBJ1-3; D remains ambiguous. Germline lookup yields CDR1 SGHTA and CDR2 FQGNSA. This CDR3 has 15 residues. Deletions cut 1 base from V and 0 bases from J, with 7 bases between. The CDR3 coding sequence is TGTGCCAGCAGCTTAGGTCCGGTCTCTGGAAACACCATATATCTT. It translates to CASSLGPVSGNTIYL.

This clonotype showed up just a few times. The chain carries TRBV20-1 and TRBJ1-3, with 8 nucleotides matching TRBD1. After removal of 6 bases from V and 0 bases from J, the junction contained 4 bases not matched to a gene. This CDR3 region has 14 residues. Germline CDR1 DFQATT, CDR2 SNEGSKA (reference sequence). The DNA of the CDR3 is TGCAGTGCCCGGACAGGGAACTCTGGAAACACCATATATTTT. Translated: CSARTGNSGNTIYF.

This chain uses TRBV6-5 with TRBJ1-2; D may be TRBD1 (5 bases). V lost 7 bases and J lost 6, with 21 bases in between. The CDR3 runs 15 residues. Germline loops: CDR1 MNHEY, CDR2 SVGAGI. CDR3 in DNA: TGTGCCAGCACCCCCGGGGCGGGCCGCCGGGATGGCTACACCTTC. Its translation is CASTPGAGRRDGYTF.

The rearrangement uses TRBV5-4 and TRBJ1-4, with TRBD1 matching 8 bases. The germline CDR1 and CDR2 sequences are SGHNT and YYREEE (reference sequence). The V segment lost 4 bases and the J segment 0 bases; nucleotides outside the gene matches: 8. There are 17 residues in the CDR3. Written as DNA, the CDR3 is TGTGCCAGCAGCAGTGGACAGGGCGAGGCAACTAATGAAAAACTGTTTTTT. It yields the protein CASSSGQGEATNEKLFF.

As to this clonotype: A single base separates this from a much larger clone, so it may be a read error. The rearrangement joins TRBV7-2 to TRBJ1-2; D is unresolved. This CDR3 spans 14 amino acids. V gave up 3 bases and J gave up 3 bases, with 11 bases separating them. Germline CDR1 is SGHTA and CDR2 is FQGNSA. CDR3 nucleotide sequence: TGTGCCAGCAGCTTTCAGCCTACTGACTATGGCTACACCTTC. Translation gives CASSFQPTDYGYTF.

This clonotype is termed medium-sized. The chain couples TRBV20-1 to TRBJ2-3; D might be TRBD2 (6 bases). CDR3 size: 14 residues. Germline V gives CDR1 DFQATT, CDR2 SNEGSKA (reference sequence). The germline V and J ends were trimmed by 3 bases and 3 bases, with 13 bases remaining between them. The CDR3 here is CSARTFGGTDTQYF. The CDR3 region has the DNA TGCAGTGCTAGGACTTTTGGGGGGACAGATACGCAGTATTTT.

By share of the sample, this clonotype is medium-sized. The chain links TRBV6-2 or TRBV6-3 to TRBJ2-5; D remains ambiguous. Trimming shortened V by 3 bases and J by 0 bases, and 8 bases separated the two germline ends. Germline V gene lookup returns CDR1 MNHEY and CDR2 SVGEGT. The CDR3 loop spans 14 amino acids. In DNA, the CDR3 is TGTGCCAGCAGTTATGGCAAGTACCAAGAGACCCAGTACTTC. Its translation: CASSYGKYQETQYF.

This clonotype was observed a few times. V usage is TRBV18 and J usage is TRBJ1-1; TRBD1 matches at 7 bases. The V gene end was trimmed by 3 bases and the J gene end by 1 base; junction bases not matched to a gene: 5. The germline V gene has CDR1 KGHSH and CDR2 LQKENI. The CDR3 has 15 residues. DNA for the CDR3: TGTGCCAGCTCACCGCGGGAGGGGGCGAACACTGAAGCTTTCTTT. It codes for CASSPREGANTEAFF.

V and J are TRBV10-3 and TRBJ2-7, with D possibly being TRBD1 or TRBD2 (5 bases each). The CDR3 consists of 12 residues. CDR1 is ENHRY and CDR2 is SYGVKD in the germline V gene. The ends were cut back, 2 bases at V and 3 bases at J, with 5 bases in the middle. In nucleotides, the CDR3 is TGTGCCATCAGTGAGGGGGGCTACGAGCAGTACTTC. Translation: CAISEGGYEQYF.

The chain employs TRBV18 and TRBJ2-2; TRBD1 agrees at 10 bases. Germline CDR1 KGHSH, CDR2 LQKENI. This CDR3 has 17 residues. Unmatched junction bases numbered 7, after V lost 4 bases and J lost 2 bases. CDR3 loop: CASSLKGQGINTGELFF. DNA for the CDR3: TGTGCCAGCTCACTAAAGGGACAGGGGATTAACACCGGGGAGCTGTTTTTT.

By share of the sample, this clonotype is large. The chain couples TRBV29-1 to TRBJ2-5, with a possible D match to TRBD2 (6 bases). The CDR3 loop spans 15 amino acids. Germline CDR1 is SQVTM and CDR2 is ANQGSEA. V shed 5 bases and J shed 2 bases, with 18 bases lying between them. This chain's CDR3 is CSVQPSLTRQETQYF. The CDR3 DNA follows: TGCAGCGTTCAACCCTCACTGACTAGGCAAGAGACCCAGTACTTC. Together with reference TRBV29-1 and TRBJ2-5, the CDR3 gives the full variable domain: SAVISQKPSRDICQRGTSLTIQCQVDSQVTMMFWYRQQPGQSLTLIATANQGSEATYESGFVIDKFPISRPNLTFSTLTVSNMSPEDSSIYLCSVQPSLTRQETQYFGPGTRLLVL.

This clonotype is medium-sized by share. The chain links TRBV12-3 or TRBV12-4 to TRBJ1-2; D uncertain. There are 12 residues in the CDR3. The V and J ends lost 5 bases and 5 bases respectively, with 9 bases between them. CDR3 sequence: CASSPTKYGYTF. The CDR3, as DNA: TGTGCCAGCAGTCCCACGAAGTATGGCTACACCTTC.

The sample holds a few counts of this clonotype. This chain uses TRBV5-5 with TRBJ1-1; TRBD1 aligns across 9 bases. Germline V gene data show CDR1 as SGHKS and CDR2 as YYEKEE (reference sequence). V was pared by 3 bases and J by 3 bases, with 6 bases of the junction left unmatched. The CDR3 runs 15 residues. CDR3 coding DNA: TGTGCCAGCAGCTCACAGGGGGCGCGGGACACTGAAGCTTTCTTT. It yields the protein CASSSQGARDTEAFF.

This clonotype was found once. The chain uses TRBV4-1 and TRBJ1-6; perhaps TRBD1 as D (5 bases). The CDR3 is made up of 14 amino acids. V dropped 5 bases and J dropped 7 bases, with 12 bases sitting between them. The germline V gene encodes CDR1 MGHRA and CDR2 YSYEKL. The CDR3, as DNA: TGCGCCAGCAGCGAGGGGCCTATAAATTCACCCCTCCACTTT. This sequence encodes CASSEGPINSPLHF.

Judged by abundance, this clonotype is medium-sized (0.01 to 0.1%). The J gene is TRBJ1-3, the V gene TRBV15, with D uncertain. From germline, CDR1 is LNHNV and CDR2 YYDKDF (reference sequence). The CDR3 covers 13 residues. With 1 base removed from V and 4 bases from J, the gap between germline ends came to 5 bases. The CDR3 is CATSRVSGNTIYF. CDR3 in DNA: TGTGCCACCAGCAGAGTAAGCGGAAACACCATATATTTT.

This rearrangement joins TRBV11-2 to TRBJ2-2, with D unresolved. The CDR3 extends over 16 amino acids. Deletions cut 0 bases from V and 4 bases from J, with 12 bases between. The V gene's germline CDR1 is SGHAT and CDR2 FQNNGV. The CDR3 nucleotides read TGTGCCAGCAGCTTAGATGCGGCGGTCGGCACCGGGGAGCTGTTTTTT. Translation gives CASSLDAAVGTGELFF. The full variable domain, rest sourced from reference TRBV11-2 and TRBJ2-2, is EAGVAQSPRYKIIEKRQSVAFWCNPISGHATLYWYQQILGQGPKLLIQFQNNGVVDDSQLPKDRFSAERLKGVDSTLKIQPAKLEDSAVYLCASSLDAAVGTGELFFGEGSRLTVL.

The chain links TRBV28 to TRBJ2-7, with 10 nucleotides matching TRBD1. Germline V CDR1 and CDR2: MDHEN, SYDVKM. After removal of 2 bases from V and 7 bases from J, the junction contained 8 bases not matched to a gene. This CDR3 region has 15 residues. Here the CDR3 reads CASSLLGTGDSEQYF. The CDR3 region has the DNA TGTGCCAGCAGTTTACTCGGGACAGGGGACTCTGAGCAGTACTTC.